This T cell receptor (beta chain) was found in a study of metastatic and nonmetastatic thyroid tumors. Study information: It was across blood and tumor or nodule tissue from malignant and benign thyroid patients that repertoires were compared.

In its sample, this clone ranks as medium-sized (0.01 to 0.1%). Its antigen is currently unknown. One end of the junction fails to match germline, which may point to a read error. The authors' processing: In papillary thyroid cancer, a distant-metastasis classifier was built using CDR3 differences across clinicopathological groups. MiXCR reprocessed the PCR reads for TCRdb. TCRdb, not the authors, supplied the V and J calls. This repertoire shows over 10,000 clones, approximately 30% found once; its top ten account for 10% to 15%. Study results and caveats: TCR beta diversity was reportedly significantly higher in malignant thyroid tumors than benign nodules, in blood and tumor.

Ahead of thyroid surgery, no patient had received treatment of any kind. CDR1 is SEHNR and CDR2 is FQNEAQ in the germline V gene (reference sequence). The CDR3 consists of 13 residues. This chain connects TRBV7-9 to TRBJ2-7; 11 bases match TRBD2. The sequencing input was tumor tissue. This sequence was found in a male donor with papillary thyroid cancer or a benign thyroid nodule (not recorded which). Some clones in this sample may be carry-over from other donors' samples. CDR3 coding DNA: TGTGCCAGCAGTTTAGCGGGAGGGCACGAGCAGTACTTC. Amino acids: CASSLAGGHEQYF.